This T cell receptor (beta chain) appears in the sequencing data of a study of Graves' ophthalmopathy and Graves' hyperthyroidism. Per the germline V gene, CDR1 is SGHAT and CDR2 is FQNNGV. This CDR3 comprises 16 residues. V dropped 6 bases and J dropped 1; count of bases not matched to a gene: 1. Every ophthalmopathy donor presented moderate-to-severe activity, CAS ≥3, NOSPECS ≥4 and duration under 3 months. The study excluded patients with other autoimmune diseases, uncontrolled infections, pregnancy or lactation. From fresh peripheral blood, roughly 11 ml in volume, the PBMCs were obtained. Transcripts of RNA were the source for amplifying TCR beta CDR3 regions. Second-round multiplex PCR came after first-round RT-PCR with HTBI primers. TCRdb called the multiplex PCR reads again in MiXCR, with one record for every CDR3 protein. The data show nearly 400,000 distinct CDR3 sequences, with about 18% seen just once and 1.6% held by the top ten.

The J gene is TRBJ2-2, the V gene TRBV11-2; 14 bases fit TRBD2. The sequencing sample was made of peripheral blood. This TCR was sampled from a young woman with Graves' ophthalmopathy. The CDR3 nucleotides are TGTGCCAGCAGGGGACTAGCGGGAGTGAACACCGGGGAGCTGTTTTTT. Residues: CASRGLAGVNTGELFF.